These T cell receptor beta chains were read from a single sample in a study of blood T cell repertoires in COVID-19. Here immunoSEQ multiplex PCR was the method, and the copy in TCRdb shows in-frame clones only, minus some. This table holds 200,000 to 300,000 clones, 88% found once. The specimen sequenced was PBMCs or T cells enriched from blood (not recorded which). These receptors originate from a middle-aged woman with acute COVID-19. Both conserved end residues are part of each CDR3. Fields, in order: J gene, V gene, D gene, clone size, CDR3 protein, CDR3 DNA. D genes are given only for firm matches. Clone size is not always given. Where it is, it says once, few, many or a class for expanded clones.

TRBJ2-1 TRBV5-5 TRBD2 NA CASSPRGSSYNEQFF TGTGCCAGCAGCCCGCGGGGGAGCTCCTACAATGAGCAGTTCTTC
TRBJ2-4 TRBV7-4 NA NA CASSLKLAKNIQYF TGTGCCAGCAGCTTGAAGCTAGCCAAAAACATTCAGTACTTC
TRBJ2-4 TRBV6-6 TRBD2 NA CASSPPLSAGGGSRDIQYF TGTGCCAGCAGTCCTCCTCTGTCCGCGGGAGGGGGCTCTAGGGACATTCAGTACTTC
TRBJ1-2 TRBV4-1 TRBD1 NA CASSQEGGGQGYAGYTF TGCGCCAGCAGCCAAGAGGGGGGGGGACAGGGTTACGCTGGCTACACCTTC
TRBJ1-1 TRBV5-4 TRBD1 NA CASSLPGRGRNTEAFF TGTGCCAGCAGCTTGCCGGGCAGGGGGCGGAACACTGAAGCTTTCTTT
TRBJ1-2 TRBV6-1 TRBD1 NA CASREGKGQAGTF TGTGCCAGCAGGGAAGGAAAAGGACAGGCCGGGACCTTC
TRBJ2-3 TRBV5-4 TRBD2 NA CATSAGSTDTQYF TGTGCCACTTCAGCGGGGAGCACAGATACGCAGTATTTT
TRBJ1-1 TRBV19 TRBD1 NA CASSRWGTGYTEAFF TGTGCCAGTAGTCGGTGGGGGACAGGGTACACTGAAGCTTTCTTT
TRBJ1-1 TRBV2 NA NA CASCGREGTEAFF TGTGCCAGCTGCGGCAGGGAGGGCACTGAAGCTTTCTTT
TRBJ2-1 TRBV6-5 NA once CASSDSGSRGYEQFF TGTGCCAGCAGTGACTCCGGGTCTCGTGGCTATGAGCAGTTCTTC
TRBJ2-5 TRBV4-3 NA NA CASSQTDRSETQYF TGCGCCAGCAGCCAAACTGACAGGTCGGAGACCCAGTACTTC
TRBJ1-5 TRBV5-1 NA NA CASSTSGSVNQPQHF TGCGCCAGCAGCACCTCAGGGTCCGTCAATCAGCCCCAGCATTTT
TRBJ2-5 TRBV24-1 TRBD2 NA CATRPSGAPQETQYF TGTGCCACCCGACCTAGCGGGGCCCCCCAAGAGACCCAGTACTTC